This T cell receptor (beta chain) derives from a study of human T cells and chemical hapten exposure. It was the library that attached unique molecular identifiers to individual cDNA molecules. Original processing methods: Sampled TCR counts reached a median of approximately 94,000 per sample, with values ranging from about 23,224 to 690,600. MiXCR, run by TCRdb on the RACE reads, gives a single entry per CDR3 protein. These V and J calls derive from TCRdb rather than the authors' analysis. The sample records some 80,000 distinct CDR3 sequences, around a tenth being singletons. Indicated time point: patch test 2, 6 weeks after DPC sensitization. The treatment denotes: therapeutic diphenylcyclopropenone sensitization with weekly scalp DPC. At patch-test visits, sampling came before the patch test. CDR3 length: 13 amino acids. The V gene's germline CDR1 is MNHNS and CDR2 SASEGT. The V gene end was trimmed by 5 bases and the J gene end by 9 bases; junction bases not matched to a gene: 10.

This clonotype has more than one count but fewer than ten. Its specificity is unknown. General study findings and limits: DPC sensitization produced no change in TCRs with frequency above 1 in 1000.

Material: whole blood, obtained in connection with sensitization to the hapten diphenylcyclopropenone (DPC). The source of this sequence is a man younger than 35 with alopecia areata. Some clones in this sample may be carry-over from other donors' samples. The chain has TRBV6-1 and TRBJ2-7; 7 nucleotides line up with TRBD2. The CDR3 here is CASSLTGGFRQYV. Written as DNA, the CDR3 is TGTGCCAGCAGTCTCACCGGGGGGTTTCGGCAGTACGTC.